Listed below are T cell receptor beta chains from one sample, sequenced in a study of T cell responses to AZD1222 COVID-19 vaccine. The data were produced by immunoSEQ multiplex PCR, yet TCRdb's version contains in-frame clones alone and is incomplete. The repertoire holds approximately 100,000 clones, with around 89% as singletons. Material: peripheral blood, obtained on day 0 of AZD1222 vaccination. All receptors come from an adult in good health. CDR3s include the opening cysteine and the closing phenylalanine or tryptophan. A D gene is named only where the DNA matches it firmly. The size entry is marked missing in some rows and otherwise reads once, few, many or a size class.

J gene | V gene | clone size | D gene | CDR3 protein | CDR3 DNA
TRBJ1-1 | TRBV18 | . | TRBD1 | CASSNRQGFTEAFF | TGTGCCAGCTCAAACAGACAGGGATTTACTGAAGCTTTCTTT
TRBJ2-2 | TRBV11-3 | . | . | CASSLRNQNTGELFF | TGTGCCAGCAGCTTGCGGAACCAGAACACCGGGGAGCTGTTTTTT
TRBJ1-1 | TRBV11-2 | . | TRBD1 | CASSRTGVTEAFF | TGTGCCAGCAGCCGCACAGGGGTCACTGAAGCTTTCTTT
TRBJ2-2 | TRBV3-1/TRBV3-2 | . | . | CASSQEAAAGELFF | TGTGCCAGCAGCCAAGAGGCAGCGGCCGGGGAGCTGTTTTTT
TRBJ2-2 | TRBV7-9 | . | . | CASSLQGSTGELFF | TGTGCCAGCAGCTTACAGGGGAGCACCGGGGAGCTGTTTTTT
TRBJ1-2 | TRBV7-9 | . | . | CASSIGSVEVGYTF | TGTGCCAGCAGCATCGGGTCCGTAGAGGTCGGCTACACCTTC
TRBJ2-3 | TRBV10-2 | . | . | CASGPAGGIDTQYF | TGCGCCAGCGGACCCGCGGGCGGAATAGATACGCAGTATTTT
TRBJ2-3 | TRBV9 | . | TRBD2 | CASSVASGDSYTQYF | TGTGCCAGCAGCGTAGCGAGCGGGGATTCTTATACGCAGTATTTT
TRBJ2-7 | TRBV3-1/TRBV3-2 | . | . | CASSPPPRVGRYEQYF | TGTGCCAGCAGCCCACCTCCGAGGGTTGGGCGATACGAGCAGTACTTC
TRBJ2-4 | TRBV6-5 | . | . | CASRLLAKNIQYF | TGTGCCAGCCGTCTTCTAGCCAAAAACATTCAGTACTTC
TRBJ2-2 | TRBV5-1 | . | . | CASSTQGNTGELFF | TGCGCCAGCAGTACACAGGGGAACACCGGGGAGCTGTTTTTT
TRBJ2-3 | TRBV24-1 | . | . | CATSRDSTDTQYF | TGTGCCACCAGTCGAGACTCCACAGATACGCAGTATTTT
TRBJ2-5 | TRBV9 | . | . | CASSARATQETQYF | TGTGCCAGCAGCGCCAGGGCGACCCAAGAGACCCAGTACTTC
TRBJ1-2 | TRBV10-1 | . | . | CASSPGQGGGYTF | TGCGCCAGCAGCCCCGGACAAGGTGGTGGCTACACCTTC
TRBJ1-5 | TRBV7-8 | . | . | CASSFGYNQPQHF | TGTGCCAGCAGCTTTGGCTACAATCAGCCCCAGCATTTT
TRBJ2-1 | TRBV27 | . | . | CASSFLSGLDNEQFF | TGTGCCAGCAGTTTCTTATCCGGGTTGGACAATGAGCAGTTCTTC
TRBJ2-1 | TRBV18 | . | . | CASSPNGSPGDEQFF | TGTGCCAGCTCACCCAACGGGAGTCCAGGGGATGAGCAGTTCTTC
TRBJ2-7 | TRBV10-3 | . | . | CAISRTEPYEQYF | TGTGCCATCAGTCGGACAGAACCCTACGAGCAGTACTTC
TRBJ1-1 | TRBV4-1 | once | . | CASSQVGADTEAFF | TGCGCCAGCAGCCAAGTCGGGGCTGACACTGAAGCTTTCTTT
TRBJ2-1 | TRBV30 | . | . | CAWNRAEQFF | TGTGCCTGGAACAGGGCCGAGCAGTTCTTC
TRBJ1-1 | TRBV4-1 | . | . | CASSQERTGLNTEAFF | TGCGCCAGCAGCCAAGAGAGGACGGGTTTGAACACTGAAGCTTTCTTT
TRBJ2-2 | TRBV4-1 | . | . | CASSHGLGFAGELFF | TGCGCCAGCAGCCACGGTTTGGGGTTCGCCGGGGAGCTGTTTTTT
TRBJ1-5 | TRBV5-6 | once | . | CASTTPGEPQHF | TGTGCCAGCACCACTCCTGGGGAACCCCAGCATTTT
TRBJ1-6 | TRBV19 | many | . | CASNHYGESYNSPLHF | TGTGCCAGTAATCACTACGGGGAGTCCTATAATTCACCCCTCCACTTT
TRBJ1-5 | TRBV5-6 | . | . | CASSFGTLSNQPQHF | TGTGCCAGCAGCTTCGGGACACTCAGCAATCAGCCCCAGCATTTT
TRBJ1-1 | TRBV19 | . | TRBD1 | CASSVDRRSTEAFF | TGTGCCAGTAGTGTGGACAGGCGGAGCACTGAAGCTTTCTTT
TRBJ2-1 | TRBV7-3 | once | . | CASSLSREAYNEQFF | TGTGCCAGCAGCTTAAGCAGGGAGGCGTACAATGAGCAGTTCTTC
TRBJ2-7 | TRBV4-1 | . | TRBD1 | CASSQEAQGGYEQYF | TGCGCCAGCAGCCAAGAGGCACAGGGGGGATACGAGCAGTACTTC
TRBJ1-4 | TRBV5-4 | . | . | CASSLELGGPTTNEKLFF | TGTGCCAGCAGCTTGGAACTGGGTGGGCCAACCACTAATGAAAAACTGTTTTTT
TRBJ2-5 | TRBV6-5 | . | TRBD1 | CASSSPRQGTQETQYF | TGTGCCAGCAGTTCCCCCCGACAGGGTACACAAGAGACCCAGTACTTC
TRBJ1-3 | TRBV10-2 | . | . | CASSESRGDTSGNTIYF | TGCGCCAGCAGTGAGTCGAGGGGAGATACCTCTGGAAACACCATATATTTT
TRBJ2-1 | TRBV7-6 | . | . | CASSSRLRGAERLEQFF | TGTGCCAGCAGCTCGCGGCTGAGGGGAGCGGAGCGTTTGGAGCAGTTCTTC
TRBJ2-5 | TRBV4-1 | . | TRBD1 | CASSQETGQGWETQYF | TGCGCCAGCAGCCAAGAAACCGGACAGGGGTGGGAGACCCAGTACTTC
TRBJ1-6 | TRBV27 | . | . | CASSDTGNPPLHF | TGTGCCAGCAGCGATACAGGGAACCCCCCCCTCCACTTT
TRBJ1-1 | TRBV29-1 | . | . | CSTGQKNTEAFF | TGCAGCACTGGACAGAAGAACACTGAAGCTTTCTTT
TRBJ1-5 | TRBV12-3/TRBV12-4 | . | . | CASSLVHQPQHF | TGTGCCAGCAGTTTAGTCCATCAGCCCCAGCATTTT
TRBJ1-2 | TRBV21-1 | . | . | CASSKRNHSGAEGRENGYTF | TGTGCCAGCAGCAAAAGAAACCACAGTGGGGCAGAGGGTAGGGAGAATGGCTACACCTTC
TRBJ2-1 | TRBV27 | once | . | CASSLFSVENNEQFF | TGTGCCAGCAGTTTATTTTCCGTAGAGAACAATGAGCAGTTCTTC
TRBJ2-1 | TRBV11-2 | . | . | CASSSPWRGAGEQFF | TGTGCCAGCAGCTCTCCCTGGAGGGGGGCGGGTGAGCAGTTCTTC
TRBJ2-7 | TRBV10-2 | . | . | CASSGAGRSYEQYF | TGCGCCAGCAGTGGGGCGGGCAGGTCCTACGAGCAGTACTTC
TRBJ2-7 | TRBV5-1 | . | . | CASSNDYEQYF | TGCGCCAGCAGCAACGACTACGAGCAGTACTTC
TRBJ1-4 | TRBV4-1 | . | . | CASSSGTASFKYEKLFF | TGCGCCAGCAGCTCCGGGACCGCGTCTTTTAAATATGAAAAACTGTTTTTT
TRBJ2-1 | TRBV7-8 | few | TRBD1 | CASSLYRQGSYNEQFF | TGTGCCAGCAGCCTCTACCGACAGGGGTCCTACAATGAGCAGTTCTTC
TRBJ1-5 | TRBV24-1 | . | . | CATSDLGSDHQPQHF | TGTGCCACCAGTGATTTGGGGTCCGATCATCAGCCCCAGCATTTT
TRBJ1-4 | TRBV19 | once | TRBD1 | CASSWGTGNEKLFF | TGTGCCAGCAGTTGGGGGACAGGGAATGAAAAACTGTTTTTT
TRBJ2-5 | TRBV6-2/TRBV6-3 | . | . | CASSYSASGEQETQYF | TGTGCCAGCAGTTACTCCGCTAGTGGGGAGCAAGAGACCCAGTACTTC
TRBJ2-5 | TRBV6-5 | . | . | CASSRTDLQETQYF | TGTGCCAGCAGTCGGACAGATCTCCAAGAGACCCAGTACTTC
TRBJ1-1 | TRBV29-1 | . | TRBD1 | CSSQGGNTEAFF | TGCAGCTCACAGGGGGGAAACACTGAAGCTTTCTTT
TRBJ1-5 | TRBV7-8 | . | TRBD1 | CASTGDRGLGFDQPQHF | TGTGCCAGCACCGGGGACAGGGGGCTTGGGTTCGATCAGCCCCAGCATTTT
TRBJ1-3 | TRBV7-5 | . | . | CVRSPRTGHSGNTIYF | TGTGTCAGAAGCCCTAGGACAGGCCACTCTGGAAACACCATATATTTT
TRBJ1-6 | TRBV19 | . | . | CASINFPYSPPNSPLHF | TGTGCCAGTATTAACTTTCCCTACAGCCCCCCTAATTCACCCCTCCACTTT
TRBJ1-5 | TRBV2 | . | TRBD1 | CASREGGQVAFQPQHF | TGTGCCAGCAGAGAAGGGGGACAGGTTGCATTTCAGCCCCAGCATTTT
TRBJ1-6 | TRBV6-5 | . | . | CASSYAPGDMNSPLHF | TGTGCCAGCAGTTACGCCCCAGGGGATATGAATTCACCCCTCCACTTT